Listed here is a single T cell receptor beta chain. Its antigen is currently unknown. TCRdb keeps only in-frame clones here, not all; method: immunoSEQ multiplex PCR. The table includes more than 45,000 clones, approximately 84% detected once. This sample was taken from a study of T cell responses to AZD1222 COVID-19 vaccine. The overall study: Recipients boosted at about 4 weeks or about 12 weeks are pooled.

The study's findings and limits: The study found vaccine-associated CD4 TCRs spanning spike, dominant at 160-218 and 743-854.

Here the sequenced sample was peripheral blood, taken on day 0 of AZD1222 vaccination. The receptor was isolated from an adult in good health.

This CDR3 is CASSIGPLNEKLFF. In DNA form, the CDR3 reads TGTGCCAGTTCAATCGGACCGTTGAATGAAAAACTGTTTTTT. This rearrangement joins TRBV19 to TRBJ1-4; no firm D call. Germline V gene data show CDR1 as LNHDA and CDR2 as SQIVND (reference sequence). The CDR3 extends over 14 amino acids. V lost 8 bases, J lost 5 bases, and 15 bases lay in between.